These 32 T cell receptor beta chains originate from one sample sequenced in a study of blood T cell repertoires in COVID-19. Repertoires were generated with immunoSEQ multiplex PCR, while TCRdb's copy carries only in-frame clones and drops some. The sample includes 60,000 to 85,000 clones, 84% of them seen just once. The sample consisted of peripheral blood. These receptors all stem from a man between 65 and 80 years old with acute or convalescent COVID-19.

J is TRBJ2-2 and V is TRBV27, with a tentative D call TRBD2 (6 bases). CDR3 length: 14 residues. Germline CDR1 reads MNHEY; CDR2 reads SMNVEV (reference sequence). The V end lost 5 bases, the J end lost 1 base, and 8 bases lay between the germline ends. As DNA, the CDR3 is TGTGCCAGCAGTACTAGCCTGAACACCGGGGAGCTGTTTTTT. Protein sequence: CASSTSLNTGELFF.

This chain uses TRBV7-9 with TRBJ2-7; D call uncertain. Germline CDR1 SEHNR, CDR2 FQNEAQ (reference sequence). There are 13 residues in the CDR3. Between the trimmed V and J ends, which lost 8 bases and 2 bases, there was a span of 13 bases. The DNA for the CDR3 is TGTGCCAGCGTAGGCGGAGCGCCCTACGAGCAGTACTTC. It codes for CASVGGAPYEQYF.

The rearrangement uses TRBV7-9 and TRBJ2-1; TRBD2 agrees at 12 bases. V gave up 1 base and J gave up 4 bases; unmatched junction bases: 8. The CDR3 covers 18 residues. Germline CDR1 is SEHNR and CDR2 is FQNEAQ (reference sequence). The CDR3 DNA follows: TGTGCCAGCAGCTTAGTGCTAGCGGGAGGGCCGGGATACAATGAGCAGTTCTTC. This translates into CASSLVLAGGPGYNEQFF.

CDR3 amino acids: CASSVTGLGTEAFF. The CDR3, as DNA: TGCGCCAGCAGCGTGACAGGGCTGGGGACTGAAGCTTTCTTT. The chain recombines TRBV5-1 with TRBJ1-1, with 7 positions matching TRBD1. The CDR3 totals 14 residues. Germline V CDR1 and CDR2: SGHRS, YFSETQ. Losses at the gene ends were 4 bases for V and 5 bases for J; bases not matched to a gene: 8.

The chain links TRBV6-5 to TRBJ2-7; possibly TRBD2 for D (7 bases). CDR3 length: 15 residues. V shed 2 bases and J shed 7 bases, with 18 bases lying between them. Germline-derived CDR1 and CDR2 are MNHEY and SVGAGI. The CDR3 DNA is TGTGCCAGCAGTTACCCGGAGGGGGGGCGTAGAGAGCAGTACTTC. Translating gives CASSYPEGGRREQYF.

V gene TRBV2 combines with J gene TRBJ1-2; D is unresolved. The CDR3 is 12 residues long. Trimming pared 3 bases from V and 4 bases from J, leaving 6 bases between. Germline values: CDR1 SNHLY, CDR2 FYNNEI. CDR3 coding DNA: TGTGCCAGCAGTGAGGCGGGCTATGGCTACACCTTC. Translation gives CASSEAGYGYTF.

This clone turned up a few times. The rearrangement joins TRBV10-3 to TRBJ1-6, with TRBD1 matching 7 bases. Germline trimming cut 0 bases from V and 11 bases from J; bases unmatched to any gene: 4. Germline V CDR1 and CDR2: ENHRY, SYGVKD. CDR3 length equals 14 residues. CDR3 amino acids: CAISESGGGAPLHF. CDR3 sequence (DNA): TGTGCCATCAGTGAGTCAGGGGGCGGTGCACCCCTCCACTTT.

This clone is a singleton in its sample. DNA for the CDR3: TGTGCCAGCAACCTCGCTCTTGGACAATATCGCGGCTACACCTTC. Protein sequence: CASNLALGQYRGYTF. The rearrangement joins TRBV6-5 to TRBJ1-2, with a tentative D call TRBD1 (5 bases). The V gene's germline CDR1 is MNHEY and CDR2 SVGAGI. Trimming removed 7 bases at V and 8 bases at J, with 23 bases between. This CDR3 comprises 15 residues.

The V and J genes are TRBV7-2 and TRBJ1-4; possibly TRBD1 for D (5 bases). The germline V gene has CDR1 SGHTA and CDR2 FQGNSA. The CDR3 loop spans 16 amino acids. The ends were cut back, 5 bases at V and 2 bases at J, with 15 bases in the middle. CDR3: CASSPTPGATNEKLFF. The CDR3 DNA sequence: TGTGCCAGCAGCCCCACACCTGGGGCGACTAATGAAAAACTGTTTTTT.

The chain carries TRBV11-1 and TRBJ2-7, with TRBD1 matching 11 bases. With 5 bases clipped from V and 3 bases from J, the junction kept 3 bases outside the gene matches. The CDR3 is 14 residues long. In germline, CDR1 is SGHAT, CDR2 FQDESV (reference sequence). This CDR3 reads CASSPGTGGYEQYF. DNA of the CDR3: TGTGCCAGCAGCCCCGGGACAGGGGGCTACGAGCAGTACTTC.

The chain is built from TRBV4-1 and TRBJ1-5; a weak D match, TRBD1 (5 bases). V was cut by 0 bases and J by 2 bases, with 11 bases left in between. Germline V gene sequence: CDR1 MGHRA, CDR2 YSYEKL. The CDR3 totals 16 residues. CDR3 residues: CASSQDLQGRNQPQHF. The CDR3 DNA sequence: TGCGCCAGCAGCCAAGATCTCCAGGGCCGCAATCAGCCCCAGCATTTT.

The V call is TRBV5-1, the J call TRBJ1-6; 7 nucleotides agree with TRBD1. V shed 0 bases and J 5 bases; nucleotides not matched to a gene: 5. Germline V lookup: CDR1 SGHRS, CDR2 YFSETQ. The CDR3 has 16 residues. In nucleotides, the CDR3 is TGCGCCAGCAGCTTGGAAGGGGGCTTCAATAATTCACCCCTCCACTTT. It translates to CASSLEGGFNNSPLHF.

This chain links TRBV3-1 (or the pseudogene TRBV3-2) with TRBJ2-1; D is perhaps TRBD2 (7 bases). Germline CDR1 and CDR2: LGHDT and YNNKEL (reference sequence). The CDR3 extends over 14 amino acids. Deletions cut 1 base from V and 10 bases from J, with 14 bases between. CDR3 sequence reads: CASSQGAGAREQFF. Here the CDR3 DNA reads TGTGCCAGCAGCCAAGGGGCGGGGGCCCGGGAGCAGTTCTTC.

The chain combines TRBV19 with TRBJ1-2; 7 nucleotides match TRBD1. CDR3 length: 14 residues. The germline CDR1 and CDR2 sequences are LNHDA and SQIVND (reference sequence). After removal of 0 bases from V and 8 bases from J, the junction contained 6 bases not matched to a gene. CDR3 DNA: TGTGCCAGTAGTATAGATCTCCAGGGGGAAGGCTACACCTTC. Its translation is CASSIDLQGEGYTF.

The chain combines TRBV27 with TRBJ1-1; D remains unclear. The germline V gene encodes CDR1 MNHEY and CDR2 SMNVEV (reference sequence). Trimming pared 7 bases from V and 0 bases from J, leaving 18 bases between. This CDR3 has 16 amino acids. The CDR3 here is CASTLLGRGMNTEAFF. DNA for the CDR3: TGTGCCAGCACCCTTTTAGGGCGGGGTATGAACACTGAAGCTTTCTTT.

The V call is TRBV9, the J call TRBJ2-1, with TRBD2 identical over 7 bases. Trimming cost V 0 bases and J 3 bases; bases outside gene matches: 6. Germline CDR1 and CDR2: SGDLS and YYNGEE. CDR3 length equals 16 residues. CDR3 amino acids: CASSVGGRAHYNEQFF. CDR3 nucleotides: TGTGCCAGCAGCGTAGGGGGGAGGGCCCACTACAATGAGCAGTTCTTC. Full variable domain (rest looked up from reference TRBV9 and TRBJ2-1): DSGVTQTPKHLITATGQRVTLRCSPRSGDLSVYWYQQSLDQGLQFLIQYYNGEERAKGNILERFSAQQFPDLHSELNLSSLELGDSALYFCASSVGGRAHYNEQFFGPGTRLTVL.

The chain is built from TRBV9 and TRBJ2-5; 7 bases match TRBD2. The junction had 16 bases not matched to a gene; V was cut back by 4 bases and J by 7 bases. The CDR3 length is 16 residues. Germline V gives CDR1 SGDLS, CDR2 YYNGEE. The CDR3 DNA reads TGTGCCAGCAGCTCCTACGACCGGGACTACAGAGCGACCCAGTACTTC. Translation: CASSSYDRDYRATQYF.

This chain uses TRBV6-5 with TRBJ2-1, with D perhaps TRBD2 (5 bases). V dropped 8 bases and J dropped 2 bases, with 13 bases sitting between them. Looked up from germline, CDR1 is MNHEY and CDR2 is SVGAGI. The CDR3 runs 14 residues. As DNA, the CDR3 is TGTGCCAGCGGCCTCGGGAACGCCTACAATGAGCAGTTCTTC. Translated: CASGLGNAYNEQFF.

V usage is TRBV9 and J usage is TRBJ2-2; 16 bases line up with TRBD2. The germline gives CDR1 SGDLS, CDR2 YYNGEE. The junction had 12 bases not matched to a gene; V was cut back by 0 bases and J by 4 bases. This CDR3 spans 21 amino acids. The CDR3 sequence: CASSVGIPGLAGGSSTGELFF. As DNA, the CDR3 is TGTGCCAGCAGCGTAGGGATTCCGGGACTAGCGGGAGGGTCGAGCACCGGGGAGCTGTTTTTT.

This clone appeared a single time. This rearrangement joins TRBV11-2 to TRBJ1-5, with D maybe TRBD1 (5 bases). Germline V gene sequence: CDR1 SGHAT, CDR2 FQNNGV. The CDR3 runs 15 residues. V lost 5 bases to trimming and J lost 0 bases, with 11 bases between them. CDR3 DNA sequence: TGTGCCAGCAGCGCAGGGCAGTTTAGCAATCAGCCCCAGCATTTT. It yields the protein CASSAGQFSNQPQHF. Full variable domain (missing parts from reference TRBV11-2 and TRBJ1-5): EAGVAQSPRYKIIEKRQSVAFWCNPISGHATLYWYQQILGQGPKLLIQFQNNGVVDDSQLPKDRFSAERLKGVDSTLKIQPAKLEDSAVYLCASSAGQFSNQPQHFGDGTRLSIL.

V is TRBV4-1 and J is TRBJ1-1; D gene unclear. CDR3 length: 13 amino acids. The V and J ends lost 4 bases and 1 base respectively, with 7 bases between them. Germline V gene lookup returns CDR1 MGHRA and CDR2 YSYEKL. DNA of the CDR3: TGCGCCAGCAGCCCCCGGGGGAACACTGAAGCTTTCTTT. Protein: CASSPRGNTEAFF.

The sample holds one count of this clone. The chain joins TRBV9 to TRBJ1-2, with 10 bases fitting TRBD1. CDR1 is SGDLS, CDR2 YYNGEE, per germline. The V gene end was trimmed by 5 bases and the J gene end by 5 bases; junction bases not matched to a gene: 3. The CDR3 sequence is 13 residues long. In nucleotides, the CDR3 is TGTGCCAGCAGGGGGACAGGGGTTTATGGCTACACCTTC. Protein sequence: CASRGTGVYGYTF.

The chain combines TRBV6-5 with TRBJ2-7; D ambiguous. With 7 bases removed from V and 0 bases from J, the gap between germline ends came to 13 bases. Germline CDR1 and CDR2: MNHEY and SVGAGI. The CDR3 consists of 14 residues. CDR3 in amino acids: CASKWSLSSYEQYF. The CDR3 DNA is TGTGCCAGCAAGTGGTCGCTAAGCTCCTACGAGCAGTACTTC.

The V gene is TRBV14, the J gene TRBJ1-4; possibly TRBD1 for D (5 bases). Trimming shortened V by 0 bases and J by 7 bases, and 12 bases separated the two germline ends. Germline-derived CDR1 and CDR2 are SGHDN and FVKESK. This CDR3 has 15 residues. The CDR3 here is CASSQDGGRGEKLFF. The DNA of the CDR3 is TGTGCCAGCAGCCAAGATGGGGGGAGAGGTGAAAAACTGTTTTTT.

The chain links TRBV27 to TRBJ2-7; TRBD1 aligns across 7 bases. Unmatched junction bases numbered 9, after V lost 6 bases and J lost 4 bases. CDR3 length equals 14 residues. CDR1 and CDR2 from the germline V gene are MNHEY and SMNVEV (reference sequence). The CDR3 here is CASRGTVRYYEQYF. The CDR3 DNA is TGTGCCAGCAGAGGGACAGTGAGGTATTACGAGCAGTACTTC.

The chain recombines TRBV28 with TRBJ1-1; D gene uncertain. In germline, CDR1 is MDHEN, CDR2 SYDVKM. The CDR3 length is 14 residues. The V end lost 7 bases, the J end lost 0 bases, and 12 bases lay between the germline ends. The CDR3 sequence: CASTTPPVNTEAFF. CDR3 nucleotide sequence: TGTGCCAGCACCACCCCCCCGGTGAACACTGAAGCTTTCTTT.

The rearrangement links TRBV11-3 to TRBJ2-1; TRBD2 agrees at 13 bases. The CDR3 contains 15 residues. Germline-derived CDR1 and CDR2 are SGHNT and YENEEA. With 2 bases clipped from V and 8 bases from J, the junction kept 3 bases outside the gene matches. Written as DNA, the CDR3 is TGTGCCAGCAGCTTAAGCGGGACTAGCGGGGATGAGCAGTTCTTC. This encodes CASSLSGTSGDEQFF. The full variable domain, rest sourced from reference TRBV11-3 and TRBJ2-1, is EAGVVQSPRYKIIEKKQPVAFWCNPISGHNTLYWYLQNLGQGPELLIRYENEEAVDDSQLPKDRFSAERLKGVDSTLKIQPAELGDSAVYLCASSLSGTSGDEQFFGPGTRLTVL.

V is TRBV2 and J is TRBJ2-1; 10 nucleotides line up with TRBD2. The CDR3 spans 12 residues. J lost 12 bases, V lost 8 bases, and 7 bases had no gene match. In germline, CDR1 is SNHLY, CDR2 FYNNEI. The DNA of the CDR3 is TGTGCCAGCCATCTAGCGGGAGTTGCGCAGTTCTTC. It translates to CASHLAGVAQFF.

This clone appeared a few times. The CDR3 DNA reads TGTGCCAGCAGCCCCACCTTTAGCGGGGGGGCGGGTGAGCAGTTCTTC. Protein sequence: CASSPTFSGGAGEQFF. The chain is built from TRBV3-1 (or the pseudogene TRBV3-2) and TRBJ2-1, with 11 positions matching TRBD2. CDR1 and CDR2 (germline): LGHDT, YNNKEL (reference sequence). Unmatched junction bases numbered 11, after V lost 4 bases and J lost 9 bases. CDR3 length: 16 amino acids.

The rearrangement links TRBV2 to TRBJ1-4; perhaps TRBD1 as D (5 bases). Germline CDR1 is SNHLY and CDR2 is FYNNEI. The CDR3 sequence is 14 residues long. V lost 3 bases to trimming and J lost 4 bases, with 9 bases between them. CDR3 amino acids: CASSERGINEKLFF. DNA of the CDR3: TGTGCCAGCAGTGAGCGGGGGATTAATGAAAAACTGTTTTTT.

About this clone: Other DNA sequences in the sample encode the same CDR3. This chain links TRBV10-3 with TRBJ2-2; 10 bases line up with TRBD1. The CDR3 runs 15 residues. J gave up 7 bases and V 6 bases, and 8 bases lay outside the gene matches. Per germline, CDR1 ENHRY and CDR2 SYGVKD. The CDR3 loop is CAIRPGQGFVGELFF. CDR3 DNA sequence: TGTGCCATCAGGCCGGGACAGGGGTTTGTCGGGGAGCTGTTTTTT.

V and J are TRBV3-1 (or the pseudogene TRBV3-2) and TRBJ1-6; 7 bases line up with TRBD1. After removal of 6 bases from V and 6 bases from J, the junction contained 11 bases not matched to a gene. Germline CDR1 reads LGHDT; CDR2 reads YNNKEL (reference sequence). This CDR3 region has 16 residues. In DNA, the CDR3 is TGTGCCAGCAGGCGTATGTCGGGACAGATTAATTCACCCCTCCACTTT. This gives the protein CASRRMSGQINSPLHF.